These 10 T cell receptor beta chains were sequenced from one sample in a study of CD8 T cells in Susac syndrome. RNA totalling about 0.45 to 1 ug underwent reverse transcription with random hexamers. From the immunoSEQ multiplex PCR reads, TCRdb called clonotypes with MiXCR, one entry per CDR3 protein. The sample holds hundreds of thousands of distinct CDR3 sequences; more than 80% are singletons and the top ten take around 0.12%. Input material: CD8+ T cells from PBMCs. Every receptor here comes from a human donor with multiple sclerosis.

The gene calls are TRBV5-6 and TRBJ2-1; D may correspond to TRBD1 or TRBD2 (5 bases each). V was shortened by 1 base and J by 7 bases, with 15 bases between the two germline ends. Germline assignment: CDR1 SGHDT and CDR2 YYEEEE. This CDR3 spans 15 amino acids. DNA of the CDR3: TGTGCCAGCAGCTTGTGGGACGGTCCGTGGAATGAGCAGTTCTTC. Its translation: CASSLWDGPWNEQFF.

This clonotype was picked up one time. The chain links TRBV19 to TRBJ2-2, with D perhaps being TRBD1 or TRBD2 (5 bases each). CDR1 is LNHDA and CDR2 is SQIVND in the germline V gene (reference sequence). The CDR3 is 15 residues long. The V and J ends lost 3 bases and 4 bases respectively, with 12 bases between them. CDR3 bases: TGTGCCAGTAGTATTTTGCAGGGACGCACCGGGGAGCTGTTTTTT. Translated: CASSILQGRTGELFF.

Only one count was recorded for this clonotype. The chain couples TRBV5-4 to TRBJ2-7; TRBD2 aligns across 9 bases. The CDR3 spans 15 residues. CDR1 and CDR2 from the germline V gene are SGHNT and YYREEE (reference sequence). The V and J ends lost 4 bases and 2 bases, in that order; junction bases with no gene match: 7. CDR3: CASSLLAGVAYEQYF. Written as DNA, the CDR3 is TGTGCCAGCAGCCTCTTAGCGGGAGTGGCCTACGAGCAGTACTTC.

Only a few counts were recorded for this clonotype. V is TRBV4-1 and J is TRBJ2-7; D is undetermined. This CDR3 spans 13 amino acids. CDR1 and CDR2 (germline): MGHRA, YSYEKL. Trimming took 0 bases from V and 3 from J, leaving 6 bases between them. The DNA for the CDR3 is TGCGCCAGCAGCCAAGACGGCAGCTACGAGCAGTACTTC. Protein product: CASSQDGSYEQYF.

This chain uses TRBV27 with TRBJ1-1, with 11 bases fitting TRBD1. CDR1 MNHEY and CDR2 SMNVEV come from the germline V gene (reference sequence). V lost 7 bases, J lost 4 bases, and 5 bases stayed unmatched. The CDR3 totals 14 residues. The CDR3 DNA sequence: TGTGCCAGCACCCGGACAGGGGGCGTCACTGAAGCTTTCTTT. This encodes CASTRTGGVTEAFF.

This rearrangement joins TRBV2 to TRBJ1-1, with TRBD1 matching 11 bases. Germline V gene sequence: CDR1 SNHLY, CDR2 FYNNEI. V dropped 9 bases and J dropped 4; count of bases not matched to a gene: 1. The CDR3 spans 12 residues. The CDR3 DNA sequence: TGTGCCAGGGGGACAGGGGGCACTGAAGCTTTCTTT. Translating it yields CARGTGGTEAFF.

The DNA for the CDR3 is TGTGCCAGCAGCCTAAGCGGGGTCTACACAGATACGCAGTATTTT. Translation: CASSLSGVYTDTQYF. This chain joins TRBV5-6 and TRBJ2-3, with TRBD2 matching over 7 bases. This CDR3 spans 15 amino acids. Germline trimming cut 4 bases from V and 2 bases from J; bases unmatched to any gene: 7. Germline V lookup: CDR1 SGHDT, CDR2 YYEEEE. Full variable domain (remainder filled in from reference TRBV5-6 and TRBJ2-3): DAGVTQSPTHLIKTRGQQVTLRCSPKSGHDTVSWYQQALGQGPQFIFQYYEEEERQRGNFPDRFSGHQFPNYSSELNVNALLLGDSALYLCASSLSGVYTDTQYFGPGTRLTVL.

As DNA, the CDR3 is TGTGCCAGCAGTTTACGCCCCCCTTCCTACAATGAGCAGTTCTTC. This sequence encodes CASSLRPPSYNEQFF. This chain joins TRBV27 and TRBJ2-1; D gene uncertain. Trimming shortened V by 2 bases and J by 1 base, and 9 bases separated the two germline ends. The germline V gene encodes CDR1 MNHEY and CDR2 SMNVEV (reference sequence). The length of the CDR3 is 15 residues.

This chain uses TRBV5-1 with TRBJ2-2; maybe TRBD1 (7 bases). V dropped 3 bases and J dropped 3 bases, with 15 bases sitting between them. The germline V gene has CDR1 SGHRS and CDR2 YFSETQ. The CDR3 contains 16 residues. The CDR3 protein is CASSSDREVDTGELFF. The DNA for the CDR3 is TGCGCCAGCAGCTCAGACAGGGAGGTAGACACCGGGGAGCTGTTTTTT.

This chain joins TRBV5-1 and TRBJ2-5, with TRBD1 matching 12 bases. Germline trimming cut 4 bases from V and 2 bases from J; bases unmatched to any gene: 15. This CDR3 spans 19 amino acids. Germline lookup yields CDR1 SGHRS and CDR2 YFSETQ. CDR3 DNA: TGCGCCAGCAGCCCAGTGGGGACAGGGGGCTCGCACGAACAAGAGACCCAGTACTTC. Protein product: CASSPVGTGGSHEQETQYF.